This T cell receptor (beta chain) was found in a study of response to subunit inactivated influenza vaccine. A few counts support this clonotype. Its antigen is as yet unknown. Using its own MiXCR run on the RT-PCR reads, TCRdb lists one record per CDR3 protein. The data contain 490,000 or so distinct CDR3 sequences, roughly 8.2% of them singletons. Study results and caveats: After each seasonal influenza vaccination, few new T cells are recruited, the authors suggested.

This CDR3 has 16 amino acids. Trimming left V 5 bases short and J 4 bases short, with 20 bases between. Germline CDR1 reads SEHNR; CDR2 reads FQNEAQ (reference sequence). J is TRBJ2-5 and V is TRBV7-9; a weak D match, TRBD1 (6 bases). The specimen comprised PBMCs from blood, sampled roughly 24 months after vaccination. The receptor was derived from a man aged 45 to 75 who received an inactivated influenza vaccine. The DNA of the CDR3 is TGTGCCAGCAGCCAACCTTCGGGACAAATGAGAGAGACCCAGTACTTC. It encodes CASSQPSGQMRETQYF.